The rows below give T cell receptor beta chains drawn from one sample of a study of CD8+ T cells in alopecia areata. Assay used: immunoSEQ multiplex PCR; TCRdb lists only in-frame clones, some missing. The profile shows around 150,000 clones, around 71% of them singletons. This material consisted of CD4+ T cells sorted from blood, taken at week 4, from a patient treated with tofacitinib. These receptors originate from a human donor with alopecia areata. CDR3s include the opening cysteine and the closing phenylalanine or tryptophan. A D gene is named only where the DNA matches it firmly. The size of a clone is reported for some rows only, either as once, few or many, or as a class for expanded clones.

v_call	j_call	d_call	clone_size	cdr3_nt	cdr3_aa
TRBV5-1	TRBJ2-7	-	few	TGCGCCACCACCGAGAGGACAGAGAAATGCGAGCAGTACTTC	CATTERTEKCEQYF
TRBV9	TRBJ2-5	TRBD2	-	TGTGCCAGCAGCGCCAATCCGGGGGGTGAGACCCAGTACTTC	CASSANPGGETQYF
TRBV25-1	TRBJ1-5	-	-	TGTGCCAGCAGTCCAGGGATTTATAGCAATCAGCCCCAGCATTTT	CASSPGIYSNQPQHF
TRBV6-6	TRBJ2-5	-	few	TGTGCCAGCAGTTACTCGAGTCCCCAAGAGACCCAGTACTTC	CASSYSSPQETQYF
TRBV29-1	TRBJ1-1	-	-	TGCAGCGTTGGACAGGTAGTGAACACTGAAGCTTTCTTT	CSVGQVVNTEAFF
TRBV6-5	TRBJ2-5	-	-	TGTGCCAGCAGTTACACCAGGGGGGGAGAGACCCAGTACTTC	CASSYTRGGETQYF
TRBV29-1	TRBJ1-1	-	once	TGCAGCGTTGTTCCGAGAACTGAAGCTTTCTTT	CSVVPRTEAFF
TRBV5-1	TRBJ1-2	-	-	TGCGCCAGCAGCCCCCCCCCGGGACGGGGGGACTATGGCTACACCTTC	CASSPPPGRGDYGYTF
TRBV29-1	TRBJ2-1	TRBD1	once	TGCAGCGTTGAAGTGGGACAGGGTGAGCAGTTCTTC	CSVEVGQGEQFF
TRBV15	TRBJ2-3	-	-	TGTGCCACTACAGATGGAGATACGCAGTATTTT	CATTDGDTQYF
TRBV5-1	TRBJ1-4	TRBD1	few	TGCGCCAGCAGCGACGGACAGGGCGTCCTTGAAAAACTGTTTTTT	CASSDGQGVLEKLFF
TRBV7-8	TRBJ2-5	-	-	TGTGCCAGCAGCCCACTGGGGGGCGGAGGGGAGACCCAGTACTTC	CASSPLGGGGETQYF
TRBV27	TRBJ2-7	TRBD1	-	TGTGCCAGCAGCCCGGCGGGACAGGGGGTACACGAGCAGTACTTC	CASSPAGQGVHEQYF
TRBV11-2	TRBJ2-1	TRBD2	-	TGTGCCAGCAGCTTAGTGCAGCGGGGATCCTACAATGAGCAGTTCTTC	CASSLVQRGSYNEQFF
TRBV29-1	TRBJ2-1	-	-	TGCAGCGTTGTAGGTGGCAGGGGCTCCTACAATGAGCAGTTCTTC	CSVVGGRGSYNEQFF
TRBV9	TRBJ2-5	-	-	TGTGCCAGCAGCCCGACCCAGAGTGAGGCCCAGTACTTC	CASSPTQSEAQYF
TRBV30	TRBJ2-7	TRBD1	-	TGTGCCTGGAGTGTACAGGACAGGGGATCCGAGCAGTACTTC	CAWSVQDRGSEQYF
TRBV29-1	TRBJ2-7	-	-	TGCAGCGCCCGAAAGGGGGGGTACGAGCAGTACTTC	CSARKGGYEQYF
TRBV9	TRBJ1-5	-	-	TGTGCCAGCAGCGACTCTTATGGAAATCAGCCCCAGCATTTT	CASSDSYGNQPQHF
TRBV18	TRBJ2-1	-	-	TGTGCCAGCTCACCGCTTGGGAATGAGCAGTTCTTC	CASSPLGNEQFF
TRBV30	TRBJ1-1	-	-	TGTGCCTGGAGTGTAAACCGTCACACTGAAGCTTTCTTT	CAWSVNRHTEAFF
TRBV30	TRBJ2-5	-	-	TGTGCCTGGAGTGTCGGGACCCAGGTGGAGACCCAGTACTTC	CAWSVGTQVETQYF
TRBV5-1	TRBJ2-5	TRBD2	-	TGCGCCAGCAGCTTGGCACGCGGGACTAACCAAGAGACCCAGTACTTC	CASSLARGTNQETQYF